The next 22 T cell receptor beta chains were all read from a single sample in a study of T cell clonotyping in hematopoietic cell transplantation. This table comes from immunoSEQ multiplex PCR, and its TCRdb copy is limited to in-frame clones, with some not included. The sample includes fewer than 1,500 clones, 95% to 98% of them seen just once. Sequences were derived from PBMCs, sampled 180 days after allogeneic stem cell transplant. The receptor set was obtained from a male patient aged 45-60 years who had an allogeneic stem cell transplant from a related donor, so the T cells may come from the graft donor. Some clones in this sample may be carry-over from other donors' samples.

The chain joins TRBV11-3 to TRBJ2-1; D perhaps matches TRBD1 (5 bases). CDR1 SGHNT and CDR2 YENEEA come from the germline V gene. Trimming left V 3 bases short and J 8 bases short, with 20 bases between. This CDR3 has 16 residues. Here the CDR3 DNA reads TGTGCCAGCAGCTTTATTGTCAGGCAAGGGGCCGATGAGCAGTTCTTC. Its translation: CASSFIVRQGADEQFF.

This clone was counted a single time. CDR3 protein: CASSRTVGLADNEQFF. The CDR3 bases are TGTGCCAGCAGCCGAACCGTGGGACTAGCGGACAATGAGCAGTTCTTC. The chain carries TRBV5-6 and TRBJ2-1; 11 bases line up with TRBD2. CDR3 length equals 16 residues. V lost 4 bases and J lost 5; bases outside the gene matches: 8. CDR1 is SGHDT, CDR2 YYEEEE, per germline. The variable domain in full, completed from reference TRBV5-6 and TRBJ2-1, reads DAGVTQSPTHLIKTRGQQVTLRCSPKSGHDTVSWYQQALGQGPQFIFQYYEEEERQRGNFPDRFSGHQFPNYSSELNVNALLLGDSALYLCASSRTVGLADNEQFFGPGTRLTVL.

The rearrangement joins TRBV19 to TRBJ1-5; D not certain. Trimming took off 5 bases at V and 0 bases at J, with 17 bases between the two ends. Germline values: CDR1 LNHDA, CDR2 SQIVND (reference sequence). This CDR3 comprises 17 residues. This CDR3 reads CASSVPDTKYSNQPQHF. The CDR3 DNA is TGTGCCAGTAGTGTTCCGGATACGAAGTATAGCAATCAGCCCCAGCATTTT.

The rearrangement links TRBV11-2 to TRBJ2-7, with 9 positions matching TRBD1. Germline lookup yields CDR1 SGHAT and CDR2 FQNNGV. With 4 bases clipped from V and 6 bases from J, the junction kept 7 bases outside the gene matches. This CDR3 contains 14 residues. CDR3: CASSSGTGSFEQYF. CDR3 bases: TGTGCCAGCAGCTCCGGGACAGGGAGCTTCGAGCAGTACTTC.

J is TRBJ2-3 and V is TRBV9, with D unclear. The CDR3 extends over 15 amino acids. Trimming took 0 bases from V and 3 from J, leaving 11 bases between them. Germline V gives CDR1 SGDLS, CDR2 YYNGEE. CDR3 coding DNA: TGTGCCAGCAGCGTAGGAGTCAGTAAGACAGATACGCAGTATTTT. Amino acids: CASSVGVSKTDTQYF.

The genes are TRBV27 and TRBJ2-7; 11 bases are shared with TRBD2. The CDR3 totals 15 residues. Germline CDR1 MNHEY, CDR2 SMNVEV (reference sequence). V gave up 3 bases and J gave up 1 base; unmatched junction bases: 2. In DNA form, the CDR3 reads TGTGCCAGCAGTTTGATAGCGGGAGGGTCCTACGAGCAGTACTTC. Amino acid sequence: CASSLIAGGSYEQYF.

V is TRBV7-2 and J is TRBJ2-1, with D maybe TRBD2 (6 bases). Germline CDR1 and CDR2: SGHTA and FQGNSA. Trimming left V 6 bases short and J 0 bases short, with 15 bases between. The CDR3 runs 16 residues. The CDR3 DNA is TGTGCCAGCAGAGGCGGGACTCCCCTCTCCTACAATGAGCAGTTCTTC. Translated, it gives CASRGGTPLSYNEQFF.

V is TRBV5-1 and J is TRBJ2-7; tentative D call: TRBD2 (6 bases). V dropped 2 bases and J dropped 4 bases, with 16 bases sitting between them. The length of the CDR3 is 15 residues. CDR1 SGHRS and CDR2 YFSETQ come from the germline V gene. In DNA, the CDR3 is TGCGCCAGCAGCTTTAGCGGACCTGGCCGGTACGAGCAGTACTTC. Translation: CASSFSGPGRYEQYF.

The gene calls are TRBV5-6 and TRBJ1-1; no definite D call. Trimming took off 2 bases at V and 1 base at J, with 9 bases between the two ends. Germline V gene data show CDR1 as SGHDT and CDR2 as YYEEEE. The CDR3 extends over 14 amino acids. In DNA, the CDR3 is TGTGCCAGCAGCTTCGCCTCAGCGAACACTGAAGCTTTCTTT. Translating it yields CASSFASANTEAFF. The entire variable domain, with the rest obtained from reference TRBV5-6 and TRBJ1-1, is as follows: DAGVTQSPTHLIKTRGQQVTLRCSPKSGHDTVSWYQQALGQGPQFIFQYYEEEERQRGNFPDRFSGHQFPNYSSELNVNALLLGDSALYLCASSFASANTEAFFGQGTRLTVV.

The chain employs TRBV19 and TRBJ2-5; no firm D call. CDR1 and CDR2 (germline): LNHDA, SQIVND (reference sequence). The V end was cut by 6 bases, the J end by 4 bases, with 12 bases between. The CDR3 totals 13 residues. The chain's CDR3 is CASRASGSETQYF. The CDR3 bases are TGTGCCAGTAGGGCCTCGGGCTCAGAGACCCAGTACTTC.

The gene calls are TRBV7-8 and TRBJ1-1; no clear D. From germline, CDR1 is SGHVS and CDR2 FQNEAQ. V was pared by 3 bases and J by 0 bases, with 2 bases between. This CDR3 has 12 residues. DNA of the CDR3: TGTGCCAGCAGCTTGTTGAACACTGAAGCTTTCTTT. This gives the protein CASSLLNTEAFF.

The chain carries TRBV11-3 and TRBJ2-7; TRBD2 is a possible D gene (6 bases). Trimming cost V 1 base and J 7 bases, with 11 bases left between them. The germline CDR1 and CDR2 sequences are SGHNT and YENEEA. The CDR3 extends over 13 amino acids. The CDR3 sequence is CASSLGGDGEQYF. In DNA form, the CDR3 reads TGTGCCAGCAGCTTAGGGGGGGACGGGGAGCAGTACTTC.

The chain links TRBV29-1 to TRBJ2-3; 7 nucleotides line up with TRBD2. The CDR3 consists of 13 residues. Germline V gene data show CDR1 as SQVTM and CDR2 as ANQGSEA. The V segment lost 2 bases and the J segment 4 bases; nucleotides outside the gene matches: 3. The CDR3 loop reads CSVETSAADTQYF. CDR3 coding DNA: TGCAGCGTTGAAACTAGCGCGGCAGATACGCAGTATTTT.

This chain links TRBV6-5 with TRBJ1-2; weak D call: TRBD1 (5 bases). Germline V gene lookup returns CDR1 MNHEY and CDR2 SVGAGI. The CDR3 length is 15 residues. Trimming took off 0 bases at V and 7 bases at J, with 15 bases between the two ends. CDR3 loop: CASSYSNMGGTGYTF. The CDR3 nucleotides read TGTGCCAGCAGTTACTCGAATATGGGGGGGACTGGCTACACCTTC.

The chain couples TRBV7-2 to TRBJ2-7, with unresolved D. With 4 bases removed from V and 4 bases from J, the gap between germline ends came to 11 bases. Germline V gives CDR1 SGHTA, CDR2 FQGNSA. This CDR3 contains 13 residues. The CDR3 bases are TGTGCCAGCAGCTCCGCCTTGGGGTACGAGCAGTACTTC. Translated: CASSSALGYEQYF.

This chain uses TRBV30 with TRBJ2-1; 7 bases map to TRBD2. The germline CDR1 and CDR2 sequences are GTSNPN and SVGIG (reference sequence). This CDR3 has 21 amino acids. V trimming: 2 bases; J trimming: 4 bases; junction bases outside the gene matches: 26. CDR3: CAWSSGESTGGGRGRYNEQFF. CDR3 nucleotide sequence: TGTGCCTGGAGTAGCGGGGAGTCAACTGGGGGTGGACGAGGGAGATACAATGAGCAGTTCTTC.

This sequence joins TRBV25-1 and TRBJ2-2; D may correspond to TRBD1 or TRBD2 (7 bases each). Trimming pared 5 bases from V and 7 bases from J, leaving 14 bases between. The germline CDR1 and CDR2 sequences are MGHDK and SYGVNS. This CDR3 region has 14 residues. DNA for the CDR3: TGTGCCAGCAGTCGGACAGGCGGGGGCGGGGAGCTGTTTTTT. Translated, it gives CASSRTGGGGELFF.

This chain links TRBV6-6 with TRBJ1-1; 7 nucleotides agree with TRBD1. The length of the CDR3 is 14 residues. The germline V gene encodes CDR1 MNHNY and CDR2 SVGAGI (reference sequence). After removal of 6 bases from V and 3 bases from J, the junction contained 7 bases not matched to a gene. In DNA, the CDR3 is TGTGCCAGCAGAACCAGGGGGTTGCACACTGAAGCTTTCTTT. Translating it yields CASRTRGLHTEAFF.

Points on this clone: The sample holds other DNA sequences that translate to the same CDR3. V usage is TRBV11-3 and J usage is TRBJ2-1, with 10 bases fitting TRBD2. Germline lookup yields CDR1 SGHNT and CDR2 YENEEA. This CDR3 contains 15 residues. With V trimmed by 2 bases and J by 6 bases, 4 bases remained unmatched. CDR3 nucleotide sequence: TGTGCCAGCAGCTTACTAGCGGGAGTGGGCAATGAGCAGTTCTTC. Amino acid sequence: CASSLLAGVGNEQFF. Combining the CDR3 with reference TRBV11-3 and TRBJ2-1 gives the whole variable domain EAGVVQSPRYKIIEKKQPVAFWCNPISGHNTLYWYLQNLGQGPELLIRYENEEAVDDSQLPKDRFSAERLKGVDSTLKIQPAELGDSAVYLCASSLLAGVGNEQFFGPGTRLTVL.

The chain carries TRBV6-5 and TRBJ1-2; TRBD1 is a possible D gene (5 bases). Germline V gives CDR1 MNHEY, CDR2 SVGAGI. The CDR3 has 14 residues. V was clipped by 8 bases and J by 1 base, with 14 bases between them. The CDR3 is CASRGTEVNYGYTF. Written as DNA, the CDR3 is TGTGCCAGCCGCGGGACGGAAGTTAACTATGGCTACACCTTC.

The chain is built from TRBV5-1 and TRBJ1-1; tentatively, D is TRBD1 (5 bases). V dropped 6 bases and J dropped 4 bases, with 19 bases sitting between them. CDR3 size: 15 residues. Germline CDR1 is SGHRS and CDR2 is YFSETQ. In DNA, the CDR3 is TGCGCCAGCACCCAAGGTCAGGGAAGGTTCACTGAAGCTTTCTTT. It yields the protein CASTQGQGRFTEAFF.

The chain employs TRBV6-5 and TRBJ1-3, with D hard to call. The CDR3 contains 15 residues. Germline CDR1 and CDR2: MNHEY and SVGAGI. The V end was cut by 6 bases, the J end by 4 bases, with 16 bases between. The CDR3 nucleotides are TGTGCCAGCAGATTGACACCCATGAGGGGAAACACCATATATTTT. Protein sequence: CASRLTPMRGNTIYF.